Shown below are 25 T cell receptor beta chains from a single sample sequenced in a study of T cell responses to AZD1222 COVID-19 vaccine. The repertoire was sequenced with immunoSEQ multiplex PCR; TCRdb's copy has only in-frame clones and lacks some. The sample holds tens of thousands of clones, about 91% seen once. The sequenced sample was peripheral blood, obtained 28 days after the second AZD1222 dose. Receptor source: an adult who received the AZD1222 COVID-19 vaccine.

The chain uses TRBV5-6 and TRBJ2-3; maybe TRBD2 (5 bases). Per the germline V gene, CDR1 is SGHDT and CDR2 is YYEEEE. Trimming removed 0 bases at V and 8 bases at J, with 10 bases between. This CDR3 comprises 13 residues. Written as DNA, the CDR3 is TGTGCCAGCAGCTTGGCCGGTCGGGGTACGCAGTATTTT. Its translation is CASSLAGRGTQYF.

The rearrangement joins TRBV5-1 to TRBJ2-5; TRBD2 is a possible D gene (6 bases). Germline loops: CDR1 SGHRS, CDR2 YFSETQ. V lost 4 bases and J 4 bases, leaving 17 bases between the germline ends. The CDR3 totals 15 residues. The DNA of the CDR3 is TGCGCCAGCAGCCTAGACACACGGGGAGGAGAGACCCAGTACTTC. Its translation is CASSLDTRGGETQYF.

In nucleotides, the CDR3 is TGCAGTGCCTGGCAGGGGGGCGAGCAGTACTTC. Its protein product is CSAWQGGEQYF. The rearrangement uses TRBV20-1 and TRBJ2-7; D is perhaps TRBD1 (7 bases). Between the trimmed V and J ends, which lost 6 bases and 6 bases, there was a span of 12 bases. CDR3 length: 11 amino acids. Looked up from germline, CDR1 is DFQATT and CDR2 is SNEGSKA (reference sequence).

The chain has TRBV11-2 and TRBJ1-2; D perhaps matches TRBD1 (5 bases). Trimming shortened V by 5 bases and J by 4 bases, and 8 bases separated the two germline ends. CDR1 is SGHAT and CDR2 is FQNNGV in the germline V gene. This CDR3 is 12 amino acids long. The CDR3 region is CASSPDSYGYTF. CDR3 coding DNA: TGTGCCAGCAGCCCTGACAGCTATGGCTACACCTTC. The full variable domain, completed using reference TRBV11-2 and TRBJ1-2, is EAGVAQSPRYKIIEKRQSVAFWCNPISGHATLYWYQQILGQGPKLLIQFQNNGVVDDSQLPKDRFSAERLKGVDSTLKIQPAKLEDSAVYLCASSPDSYGYTFGSGTRLTVV.

The chain combines TRBV3-1 (or the pseudogene TRBV3-2) with TRBJ2-2, with D possibly TRBD2 on 5 matching bases. The CDR3 consists of 17 residues. Trimming removed 3 bases at V and 0 bases at J, with 14 bases between. Germline-derived CDR1 and CDR2 are LGHDT and YNNKEL (reference sequence). The DNA of the CDR3 is TGTGCCAGCAGCCATAAGACCGGGATTTCGAACACCGGGGAGCTGTTTTTT. Translated, it gives CASSHKTGISNTGELFF.

The chain employs TRBV6-1 and TRBJ2-7; D possibly corresponds to TRBD1 (6 bases). Germline-derived CDR1 and CDR2 are MNHNS and SASEGT. The CDR3 has 14 residues. Deletions cut 0 bases from V and 3 bases from J, with 9 bases between. CDR3 sequence (DNA): TGTGCCAGCAGTGAAGCGGACAGCTACTACGAGCAGTACGTC. Translation: CASSEADSYYEQYV.

The chain recombines TRBV7-3 with TRBJ1-1, with TRBD1 as a possible D gene (6 bases). Germline V CDR1 and CDR2: SGHTA, FQGTGA. CDR3 size: 14 residues. Deletions cut 4 bases from V and 5 bases from J, with 14 bases between. The CDR3 nucleotides are TGTGCCAGCAGCTCACAGGGAGGGGTGACTGAAGCTTTCTTT. It codes for CASSSQGGVTEAFF.

The CDR3 DNA reads as TGCGCCAGCAGCGCTAAGGGGACAGGGAATGAAAAACTGTTTTTT. Translating gives CASSAKGTGNEKLFF. The rearrangement links TRBV5-1 to TRBJ1-4; the match to TRBD1 covers 9 bases. This CDR3 contains 15 residues. The germline V gene encodes CDR1 SGHRS and CDR2 YFSETQ. Trimming cost V 4 bases and J 5 bases; bases outside gene matches: 6.

The J gene is TRBJ1-2, the V gene TRBV28; 8 bases are shared with TRBD1. The length of the CDR3 is 13 residues. Germline CDR1 MDHEN, CDR2 SYDVKM. With 6 bases clipped from V and 3 bases from J, the junction kept 3 bases outside the gene matches. The CDR3 DNA follows: TGTGCCAGCAGGCCAGGGGGCCACTATGGCTACACCTTC. It is translated as CASRPGGHYGYTF.

The rearrangement joins TRBV21-1 to TRBJ1-1. TRBV21-1 is annotated as a pseudogene. The CDR3 runs 15 residues. The CDR3 reads CASSKVGRGGTEAFF. CDR3 coding DNA: TGTGCCAGCAGCAAAGTGGGCAGGGGAGGGACTGAAGCTTTCTTT.

This clone was counted between two and nine times. V gene TRBV7-2 combines with J gene TRBJ1-4; the D is unclear. The germline gives CDR1 SGHTA, CDR2 FQGNSA. The V gene lost 1 base and the J gene lost 10 bases, with 13 bases spanning the gap. There are 14 residues in the CDR3. This CDR3 is CASSLDGTGRKLFF. For the CDR3, the DNA is TGTGCCAGCAGCTTAGACGGTACTGGAAGAAAACTGTTTTTT.

CDR3 region: CASSLGGTVGEKLFF. DNA for the CDR3: TGTGCCAGCAGCTTAGGCGGGACAGTGGGCGAAAAACTGTTTTTT. The chain employs TRBV7-6 and TRBJ1-4; 7 nucleotides match TRBD1. The CDR3 consists of 15 residues. V lost 1 base and J lost 8; bases outside the gene matches: 7. Germline V gene lookup returns CDR1 SGHVS and CDR2 FNYEAQ.

The genes are TRBV30 and TRBJ2-1; 10 bases are shared with TRBD1. There are 16 residues in the CDR3. Germline values: CDR1 GTSNPN, CDR2 SVGIG (reference sequence). V dropped 3 bases and J dropped 7; count of bases not matched to a gene: 12. The CDR3 protein is CAWRLMRGQGWNEQFF. The CDR3 nucleotides read TGTGCCTGGAGGCTAATGAGGGGACAGGGGTGGAATGAGCAGTTCTTC.

This CDR3 reads CASSVLRANTEAFF. The CDR3 nucleotides read TGTGCCAGTAGTGTCCTCAGGGCAAACACTGAAGCTTTCTTT. The rearrangement joins TRBV19 to TRBJ1-1, with a tentative D call TRBD1 (5 bases). Germline lookup yields CDR1 LNHDA and CDR2 SQIVND (reference sequence). V lost 5 bases to trimming and J lost 2 bases, with 12 bases between them. CDR3 size: 14 residues. The variable domain in full, with the rest retrieved from reference TRBV19 and TRBJ1-1, is DGGITQSPKYLFRKEGQNVTLSCEQNLNHDAMYWYRQDPGQGLRLIYYSQIVNDFQKGDIAEGYSVSREKKESFPLTVTSAQKNPTAFYLCASSVLRANTEAFFGQGTRLTVV.

The chain joins TRBV5-4 to TRBJ2-3, with 7 positions matching TRBD1. Germline V gene lookup returns CDR1 SGHNT and CDR2 YYREEE (reference sequence). The length of the CDR3 is 17 residues. Germline trimming cut 4 bases from V and 0 bases from J; bases unmatched to any gene: 11. This CDR3 is CASSRDSRKSSTDTQYF. In nucleotides, the CDR3 is TGTGCCAGCAGCCGGGACAGCCGGAAGTCTAGCACAGATACGCAGTATTTT.

This clone was seen a handful of times. The rearrangement joins TRBV5-6 to TRBJ2-5; D is perhaps TRBD2 (7 bases). The V gene lost 1 base and the J gene lost 5 bases, with 21 bases spanning the gap. The germline gives CDR1 SGHDT, CDR2 YYEEEE. CDR3 size: 17 residues. CDR3 protein: CASSLFGRGHLRETQYF. CDR3 sequence (DNA): TGTGCCAGCAGCTTGTTCGGGCGGGGGCACCTCAGGGAGACCCAGTACTTC.

V usage is TRBV6-2 or TRBV6-3 and J usage is TRBJ2-7; D not resolved. The V end lost 0 bases, the J end lost 1 base, and 7 bases lay between the germline ends. Germline lookup yields CDR1 MNHEY and CDR2 SVGEGT. The CDR3 consists of 14 residues. The CDR3 here is CASSYSDRSYEQYF. The DNA of the CDR3 is TGTGCCAGCAGTTACTCGGACCGATCCTACGAGCAGTACTTC.

The CDR3 protein is CATRRRDRGPVITGELFF. In DNA form, the CDR3 reads TGTGCCACCCGTCGGCGGGACAGGGGCCCCGTGATCACCGGGGAGCTGTTTTTT. The V call is TRBV7-6, the J call TRBJ2-2; 10 bases fit TRBD1. This CDR3 is built from 18 residues. The trim removed 10 bases at V and 4 bases at J, leaving 18 bases unmatched. The V gene's germline CDR1 is SGHVS and CDR2 FNYEAQ.

V gene TRBV5-1 combines with J gene TRBJ1-4; possible D gene TRBD1, 5 bases. Trimming left V 4 bases short and J 6 bases short, with 19 bases between. This CDR3 contains 16 residues. Germline V gene sequence: CDR1 SGHRS, CDR2 YFSETQ. DNA of the CDR3: TGCGCCAGCAGCCCCCAGGGCAGCTTCCTAGATGAAAAACTGTTTTTT. This codes for CASSPQGSFLDEKLFF.

This clone was seen once. This chain links TRBV11-1 with TRBJ1-1; tentative D call: TRBD1 (5 bases). The CDR3 runs 15 residues. Germline values: CDR1 SGHAT, CDR2 FQDESV (reference sequence). With 5 bases removed from V and 0 bases from J, the gap between germline ends came to 13 bases. Here the CDR3 DNA reads TGTGCCAGCAGCCGAGGGGACGGTATGAACACTGAAGCTTTCTTT. It specifies CASSRGDGMNTEAFF. The full variable domain, rest sourced from reference TRBV11-1 and TRBJ1-1, is EAEVAQSPRYKITEKSQAVAFWCDPISGHATLYWYRQILGQGPELLVQFQDESVVDDSQLPKDRFSAERLKGVDSTLKIQPAELGDSAMYLCASSRGDGMNTEAFFGQGTRLTVV.

The chain uses TRBV4-1 and TRBJ2-7; 13 bases match TRBD2. This CDR3 has 18 amino acids. J gave up 1 base and V 0 bases, and 6 bases lay outside the gene matches. Germline values: CDR1 MGHRA, CDR2 YSYEKL. CDR3: CASSQDRTTSGRSYEQYV. In DNA form, the CDR3 reads TGCGCCAGCAGCCAAGATCGTACGACTAGCGGGAGGTCCTACGAGCAGTACGTC.

The sample holds one count of this clone. The chain joins TRBV4-2 to TRBJ2-1; 9 nucleotides align to TRBD2. V gave up 0 bases and J gave up 3 bases; unmatched junction bases: 3. Germline CDR1 and CDR2: LGHNA and YNFKEQ. The CDR3 runs 16 residues. The CDR3 reads CASSQDLAGFYNEQFF. The CDR3, as DNA: TGTGCCAGCAGCCAAGACCTAGCGGGGTTCTACAATGAGCAGTTCTTC.

The CDR3 reads CAISESPAPTNYGYTF. CDR3 coding DNA: TGTGCCATCAGTGAGTCCCCTGCACCTACCAACTATGGCTACACCTTC. V is TRBV10-3 and J is TRBJ1-2; D call uncertain. With 0 bases removed from V and 2 bases from J, the gap between germline ends came to 13 bases. Per germline, CDR1 ENHRY and CDR2 SYGVKD. There are 16 residues in the CDR3.

The chain links TRBV3-1 (or the pseudogene TRBV3-2) to TRBJ2-2; D is ambiguous. V dropped 8 bases and J dropped 6 bases, with 10 bases sitting between them. Germline values: CDR1 LGHDT, CDR2 YNNKEL (reference sequence). There are 12 residues in the CDR3. Written as DNA, the CDR3 is TGTGCCAGCGGGCGAAGGCCCGGGGAGCTGTTTTTT. Translated: CASGRRPGELFF.

The rearrangement joins TRBV7-8 to TRBJ2-7; the D gene is possibly TRBD1 (5 bases). The V and J ends lost 5 bases and 4 bases respectively, with 15 bases between them. The germline V gene encodes CDR1 SGHVS and CDR2 FQNEAQ. This CDR3 has 14 residues. In DNA, the CDR3 is TGTGCCAGCAGCCTTAAAACGACAGAATACGAGCAGTACTTC. This codes for CASSLKTTEYEQYF.